One and the same sample provided the 16 T cell receptor beta chains below, sequenced in a study of T-cell memory formation after mild COVID-19. TCRdb reprocessed the 5' RACE reads via MiXCR and lists one record per CDR3 protein. The table records 400,000 to 550,000 distinct CDR3 sequences, around 25% of them present only once. Sequenced material: PBMCs or a T cell subset sorted from them (not recorded which). The receptor set was obtained from an adult woman who had mild COVID-19 (a few samples of this study predate the infection). Cell type and time point are not known.

The chain couples TRBV15 to TRBJ2-7; maybe TRBD1 (5 bases). Germline V gene data show CDR1 as LNHNV and CDR2 as YYDKDF (reference sequence). The CDR3 has 13 amino acids. V was pared by 6 bases and J by 7 bases, with 16 bases between. CDR3 sequence: CATSSKGLWEQYF. Here the CDR3 DNA reads TGTGCCACCAGTTCAAAGGGGCTTTGGGAGCAGTACTTC.

This clonotype has a handful of counts. The V and J genes are TRBV5-1 and TRBJ2-3; 14 bases map to TRBD2. V lost 4 bases and J lost 2; bases outside the gene matches: 6. This CDR3 is 17 amino acids long. Germline CDR1 SGHRS, CDR2 YFSETQ. The DNA for the CDR3 is TGCGCCAGCAGCCTCGCGACTAGCGGGGGGGCCACAGATACGCAGTATTTT. It encodes CASSLATSGGATDTQYF. Based on the CDR3 plus reference TRBV5-1 and TRBJ2-3, the full variable domain is KAGVTQTPRYLIKTRGQQVTLSCSPISGHRSVSWYQQTPGQGLQFLFEYFSETQRNKGNFPGRFSGRQFSNSRSEMNVSTLELGDSALYLCASSLATSGGATDTQYFGPGTRLTVL.

This clonotype was seen only a few times. The chain is built from TRBV5-1 and TRBJ1-1, with a weak D call TRBD1 (5 bases). The CDR3 sequence is 15 residues long. V lost 1 base and J lost 6, with 16 bases in between. Germline V gene data show CDR1 as SGHRS and CDR2 as YFSETQ. In DNA, the CDR3 is TGCGCCAGCAGCTTGCGAGGGGAGATGGGGTCTGAAGCTTTCTTT. It encodes CASSLRGEMGSEAFF.

V and J are TRBV20-1 and TRBJ1-1; D is unclear. V lost 3 bases and J lost 2, with 7 bases in between. The CDR3 covers 12 residues. The V gene's germline CDR1 is DFQATT and CDR2 SNEGSKA (reference sequence). The CDR3 loop reads CSASDGNTEAFF. CDR3 nucleotides: TGCAGTGCTAGTGACGGCAACACTGAAGCTTTCTTT.

The V gene is TRBV7-8, the J gene TRBJ1-2, with D unclear. Trimming took off 3 bases at V and 7 bases at J, with 15 bases between the two ends. CDR1 is SGHVS, CDR2 FQNEAQ, per germline. This CDR3 spans 14 amino acids. CDR3 region: CASSFHRAGGGYTF. Here the CDR3 DNA reads TGTGCCAGCAGCTTTCATAGGGCCGGTGGTGGCTACACCTTC.

V usage is TRBV5-5 and J usage is TRBJ2-1, with TRBD2 matching over 15 bases. V lost 3 bases and J lost 3; bases outside the gene matches: 7. The germline V gene encodes CDR1 SGHKS and CDR2 YYEKEE (reference sequence). The CDR3 runs 18 residues. As DNA, the CDR3 is TGTGCCAGCAGCTCAGGACTAGCGGGAGGGCCGGGCTACAATGAGCAGTTCTTC. It codes for CASSSGLAGGPGYNEQFF.

This clonotype was seen only a few times. The chain carries TRBV7-9 and TRBJ2-1; TRBD2 matches at 8 bases. The V gene's germline CDR1 is SEHNR and CDR2 FQNEAQ (reference sequence). After removal of 4 bases from V and 1 base from J, the junction contained 3 bases not matched to a gene. The CDR3 has 15 residues. The CDR3 DNA reads TGTGCCAGCAGCTATACTAGCGGATCCTACAATGAGCAGTTCTTC. The encoded protein is CASSYTSGSYNEQFF.

The chain is built from TRBV7-9 and TRBJ2-7, with D perhaps matching TRBD2 (5 bases). The V gene lost 1 base and the J gene lost 2 bases, with 12 bases spanning the gap. Per germline, CDR1 SEHNR and CDR2 FQNEAQ (reference sequence). The CDR3 loop spans 15 amino acids. In DNA, the CDR3 is TGTGCCAGCAGCTTAGATCGAGGGTTTGCCTACGAGCAGTACTTC. It codes for CASSLDRGFAYEQYF. The full variable domain, rest sourced from reference TRBV7-9 and TRBJ2-7, is DTGVSQNPRHKITKRGQNVTFRCDPISEHNRLYWYRQTLGQGPEFLTYFQNEAQLEKSRLLSDRFSAERPKGSFSTLEIQRTEQGDSAMYLCASSLDRGFAYEQYFGPGTRLTVT.

This clonotype appeared a few times. This chain uses TRBV29-1 with TRBJ2-7, with TRBD1 as a possible D gene (6 bases). The CDR3 runs to 14 residues. In germline, CDR1 is SQVTM, CDR2 ANQGSEA. V shed 6 bases and J shed 3 bases, with 18 bases lying between them. CDR3 in DNA: TGCAGCGTCTATTCCCCGGACAGAAACTACGAGCAGTACTTC. Amino acids: CSVYSPDRNYEQYF.

This clonotype was observed a handful of times. Its ends do not fully match the called genes, so a read error is possible. The V and J genes are TRBV7-7 and TRBJ2-1; TRBD1 agrees at 8 bases. The CDR3 extends over 15 amino acids. Germline-derived CDR1 and CDR2 are SSHAT and FNYEAQ (reference sequence). CDR3 DNA sequence: TGTGCTAGCAGACCAAGGACAGGGAGTGGCAATGAGCAGTTCTTC. Translating it yields CASRPRTGSGNEQFF.

The V call is TRBV20-1, the J call TRBJ2-2, with 13 bases matching TRBD2. CDR3 size: 15 residues. V lost 2 bases to trimming and J lost 4 bases; unmatched junction nucleotides: 1. CDR1 is DFQATT, CDR2 SNEGSKA, per germline (reference sequence). The CDR3 here is CSARTSGGATGELFF. For the CDR3, the DNA is TGCAGTGCTAGAACTAGCGGGGGGGCCACCGGGGAGCTGTTTTTT.

The CDR3 spells CASSSGLAGVEQFF. The CDR3 bases are TGTGCCAGCAGCTCGGGACTAGCGGGAGTTGAGCAGTTCTTC. The gene calls are TRBV7-2 and TRBJ2-1; 14 bases map to TRBD2. Germline V lookup: CDR1 SGHTA, CDR2 FQGNSA. This CDR3 is built from 14 residues. V shed 4 bases, J shed 9 bases, and the junction held 2 bases outside the gene matches. Full variable domain (rest looked up from reference TRBV7-2 and TRBJ2-1): GAGVSQSPSNKVTEKGKDVELRCDPISGHTALYWYRQSLGQGLEFLIYFQGNSAPDKSGLPSDRFSAERTGGSVSTLTIQRTQQEDSAVYLCASSSGLAGVEQFFGPGTRLTVL.

The chain has TRBV20-1 and TRBJ1-1; D remains ambiguous. V was cut by 3 bases and J by 2 bases, with 7 bases left in between. The CDR3 spans 12 residues. The germline V gene encodes CDR1 DFQATT and CDR2 SNEGSKA (reference sequence). The chain's CDR3 is CSARTHNTEAFF. The CDR3 DNA sequence: TGCAGTGCTAGGACGCATAACACTGAAGCTTTCTTT.

V and J are TRBV6-2 or TRBV6-3 and TRBJ2-7; D is unclear. The ends were cut back, 0 bases at V and 0 bases at J, with 12 bases in the middle. Germline V lookup: CDR1 MNHEY, CDR2 SVGEGT. The CDR3 totals 16 residues. This CDR3 reads CASSYSPWSSSYEQYF. In DNA form, the CDR3 reads TGTGCCAGCAGTTACTCACCATGGTCGAGCTCCTACGAGCAGTACTTC.

The chain has TRBV12-3 or TRBV12-4 and TRBJ2-7; a possible D gene is TRBD2 (5 bases). V lost 3 bases to trimming and J lost 5 bases, with 20 bases between them. The CDR3 totals 16 residues. CDR3 residues: CASSFQTGISRDEQYF. CDR3 DNA: TGTGCCAGCAGTTTCCAGACCGGGATAAGCCGTGACGAGCAGTACTTC.

The V and J genes are TRBV7-2 and TRBJ1-1; 8 bases agree with TRBD1. Germline V CDR1 and CDR2: SGHTA, FQGNSA. The CDR3 totals 16 residues. J lost 5 bases, V lost 0 bases, and 8 bases had no gene match. The CDR3 spells CASSLAPTGAGTEAFF. The CDR3 DNA is TGTGCCAGCAGCTTAGCTCCGACAGGGGCAGGGACTGAAGCTTTCTTT. Combining the CDR3 with reference TRBV7-2 and TRBJ1-1 gives the whole variable domain GAGVSQSPSNKVTEKGKDVELRCDPISGHTALYWYRQSLGQGLEFLIYFQGNSAPDKSGLPSDRFSAERTGGSVSTLTIQRTQQEDSAVYLCASSLAPTGAGTEAFFGQGTRLTVV.